A single sample is the source of the 8 T cell receptor beta chains below, sequenced in a study of PD-L1 blockade in urothelial cancer. Assay used: immunoSEQ multiplex PCR; TCRdb lists only in-frame clones, some missing. This table holds 24,000 or so clones, around 90% found once. This specimen consisted of PBMCs, obtained around atezolizumab (anti-PD-L1) treatment. These receptor sequences come from a man between 45 and 60 years old with urothelial cancer.

The gene calls are TRBV29-1 and TRBJ1-6; 9 bases are a match to TRBD1. Trimming took 4 bases from V and 7 from J; bases not matched to a gene: 2. CDR1 SQVTM and CDR2 ANQGSEA come from the germline V gene. This CDR3 comprises 13 residues. CDR3 bases: TGCAGCGTTGGAACAGGGGGCAATTCACCCCTCCACTTT. As protein: CSVGTGGNSPLHF.

With regard to this clone: The junction departs from germline at one end; a sequencing error may be responsible. This chain uses TRBV25-1 with TRBJ2-5; D might be TRBD2 (5 bases). CDR3 size: 14 residues. CDR1 and CDR2 from the germline V gene are MGHDK and SYGVNS. CDR3 sequence (DNA): TGTGCCAGCAGTGAACCCGCGGGTCAAGGGACCCAGTACTTC. Protein: CASSEPAGQGTQYF.

This chain uses TRBV9 with TRBJ1-1, with 8 bases identical to TRBD1. The CDR3 runs 15 residues. V dropped 4 bases and J dropped 5; count of bases not matched to a gene: 10. Germline CDR1 is SGDLS and CDR2 is YYNGEE. In DNA form, the CDR3 reads TGTGCCAGCAGCCCCCGCTGGACAGGGAGAACTGAAGCTTTCTTT. Its translation is CASSPRWTGRTEAFF.

The sample holds a few counts of this clone. This CDR3 is CASTGQLTDTQYF. In DNA form, the CDR3 reads TGTGCCAGCACTGGACAGCTCACAGATACGCAGTATTTT. The chain links TRBV5-4 to TRBJ2-3; D is possibly TRBD1 (6 bases). The V and J ends lost 6 bases and 2 bases respectively, with 10 bases between them. In germline, CDR1 is SGHNT, CDR2 YYREEE (reference sequence). The CDR3 contains 13 residues. Full variable domain (missing parts from reference TRBV5-4 and TRBJ2-3): ETGVTQSPTHLIKTRGQQVTLRCSSQSGHNTVSWYQQALGQGPQFIFQYYREEENGRGNFPPRFSGLQFPNYSSELNVNALELDDSALYLCASTGQLTDTQYFGPGTRLTVL.

This clone has a single count. The chain uses TRBV5-1 and TRBJ2-7; the D gene is possibly TRBD2 (6 bases). V was trimmed by 0 bases and J by 3 bases, leaving 10 bases between them. The V gene's germline CDR1 is SGHRS and CDR2 YFSETQ. The CDR3 consists of 14 residues. In DNA, the CDR3 is TGCGCCAGCAGCTTGGGGGGGGACGGCTACGAGCAGTACTTC. Its protein is CASSLGGDGYEQYF.

The chain couples TRBV21-1 to TRBJ2-1; TRBD2 is taken as the D call from the table, unchecked against the DNA. TRBV21-1 is termed a pseudogene. The CDR3 is 16 residues long. CDR3 DNA sequence: TGTGCCAGCACCGGGACCCTAGCGGGGACCGACAATGAGCAGTTCTTC. It specifies CASTGTLAGTDNEQFF.

The V and J genes are TRBV9 and TRBJ2-7, with D maybe TRBD2 (6 bases). V was pared by 3 bases and J by 0 bases, with 16 bases between. Germline V lookup: CDR1 SGDLS, CDR2 YYNGEE. The CDR3 covers 16 residues. The CDR3 spells CASSASPGGDSYEQYF. CDR3 sequence (DNA): TGTGCCAGCAGCGCGAGCCCCGGCGGGGACTCCTACGAGCAGTACTTC.

This chain links TRBV18 with TRBJ2-5; D perhaps matches TRBD1 (6 bases). Germline V gives CDR1 KGHSH, CDR2 LQKENI. Trimming left V 1 base short and J 4 bases short, with 7 bases between. This CDR3 spans 13 amino acids. CDR3 sequence (DNA): TGTGCCAGCTCACCACACAGGGCAGAGACCCAGTACTTC. Translating gives CASSPHRAETQYF.